The clone carrying this TCR beta chain ranks as medium-sized. The antigen is unknown. These data belong to a study of cytomegalovirus exposure and HLA in healthy donors. The germline V gene has CDR1 MGHRA and CDR2 YSYEKL. With V trimmed by 1 base and J by 3 bases, 5 bases remained unmatched. CDR3 length: 15 amino acids. Study-level points and caveats: The authors listed about 170 TCR beta chains as cytomegalovirus-associated.

The primer mix had 60 Vbeta and 13 Jbeta primers. Measured with immunoSEQ multiplex PCR; TCRdb has only the in-frame clones, and not every one. This table has under 110,000 clones, 76% appearing once. This rearrangement joins TRBV4-1 to TRBJ1-2; 7 bases map to TRBD1. The origin of this receptor is a man aged 35-49 years in good health and CMV-seronegative. Sequenced: PBMCs. CDR3 in DNA: TGCGCCAGCAGCCAAGTGGCAGGGGGTTACTATGGCTACACCTTC. It specifies CASSQVAGGYYGYTF.